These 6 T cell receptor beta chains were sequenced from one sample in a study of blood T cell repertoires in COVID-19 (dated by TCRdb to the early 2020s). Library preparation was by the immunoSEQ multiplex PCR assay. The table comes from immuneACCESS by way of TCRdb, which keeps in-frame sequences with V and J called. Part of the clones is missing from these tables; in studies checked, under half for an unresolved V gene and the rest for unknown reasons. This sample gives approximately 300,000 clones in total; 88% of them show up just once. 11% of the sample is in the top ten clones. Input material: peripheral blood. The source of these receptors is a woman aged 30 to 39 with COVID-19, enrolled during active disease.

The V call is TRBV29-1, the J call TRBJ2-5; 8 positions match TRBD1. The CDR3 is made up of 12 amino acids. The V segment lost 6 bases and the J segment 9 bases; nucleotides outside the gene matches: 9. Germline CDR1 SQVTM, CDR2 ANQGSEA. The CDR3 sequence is CSVEPDRGSQYF. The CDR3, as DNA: TGCAGCGTCGAGCCCGACAGGGGTTCCCAGTACTTC.

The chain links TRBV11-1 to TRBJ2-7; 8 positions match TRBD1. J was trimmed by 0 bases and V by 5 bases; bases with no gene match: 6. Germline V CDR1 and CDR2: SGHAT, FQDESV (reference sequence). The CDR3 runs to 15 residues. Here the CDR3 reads CASSPRDRSSYEQYF. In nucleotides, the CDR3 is TGTGCCAGCAGCCCTCGGGACAGGAGCTCCTACGAGCAGTACTTC.

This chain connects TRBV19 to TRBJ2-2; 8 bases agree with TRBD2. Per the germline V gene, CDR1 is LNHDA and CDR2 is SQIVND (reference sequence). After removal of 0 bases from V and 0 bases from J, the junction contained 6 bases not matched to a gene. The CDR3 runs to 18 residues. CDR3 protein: CASSIDLAGRANTGELFF. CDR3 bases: TGTGCCAGTAGTATAGATCTAGCGGGTCGGGCGAACACCGGGGAGCTGTTTTTT.

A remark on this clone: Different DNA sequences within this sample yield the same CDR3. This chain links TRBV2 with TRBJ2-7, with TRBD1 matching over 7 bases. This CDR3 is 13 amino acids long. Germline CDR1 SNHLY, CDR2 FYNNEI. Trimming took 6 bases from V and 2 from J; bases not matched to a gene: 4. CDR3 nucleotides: TGTGCCAGCAGGGGCCAGGGGGCCTACGAGCAGTACTTC. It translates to CASRGQGAYEQYF.

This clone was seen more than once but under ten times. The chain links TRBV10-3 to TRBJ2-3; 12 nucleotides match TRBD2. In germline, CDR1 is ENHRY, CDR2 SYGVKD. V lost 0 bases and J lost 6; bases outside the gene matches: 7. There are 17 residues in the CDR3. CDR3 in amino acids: CAISESTIGLAGDTQYF. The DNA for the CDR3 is TGTGCCATCAGTGAGTCGACTATCGGACTAGCGGGGGATACGCAGTATTTT.

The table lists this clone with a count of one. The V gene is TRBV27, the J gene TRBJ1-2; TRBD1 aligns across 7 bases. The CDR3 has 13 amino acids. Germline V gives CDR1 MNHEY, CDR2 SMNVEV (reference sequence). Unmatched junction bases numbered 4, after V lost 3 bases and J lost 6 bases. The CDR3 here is CASSFGTDDGYTF. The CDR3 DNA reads TGTGCCAGCAGTTTTGGGACAGACGATGGCTACACCTTC.